This entry describes one TCR beta chain. The data derive from a study of blood T cell repertoires in COVID-19. Study-level background: The origin of the acute and convalescent COVID-19 samples was the United States, Italy and Spain. PBMCs, B-cell-depleted T cells, or T cells were the source of the cDNA or gDNA that made up the material.

The CDR3 covers 13 residues. Trimming stripped 7 bases from V and 2 bases from J, with 12 bases between. CDR1 MNHEY and CDR2 SVGAGI come from the germline V gene. Original analysis: For nucleated cells, counts were estimated from reference gene primer amplification. Clones were sequenced by immunoSEQ multiplex PCR, and TCRdb holds only the in-frame ones, with some missing. The V and J calls and clone size were taken over from that table, and D and trimming were inferred from the DNA. The table has over 85,000 clones, roughly 88% seen once; the top ten hold approximately 3%. It was during active infection that Seattle patients were enrolled and then longitudinally followed.

This chain joins TRBV6-5 and TRBJ2-7; D not resolved. The sequenced sample was peripheral blood. This clonotype was sampled from a woman of 80 years or more with COVID-19, enrolled during active disease. The CDR3 nucleotides are TGTGCCAGCACGCAAGCGCCTCCCTACGAGCAGTACTTC. The encoded protein is CASTQAPPYEQYF.